The following is a T cell receptor (beta chain) sequence with its context. The antigen is not known. The CDR3 extends over 14 amino acids. Looked up from germline, CDR1 is MNHNS and CDR2 is SASEGT. V was cut by 7 bases and J by 2 bases, with 15 bases left in between. This table comes from immunoSEQ multiplex PCR, and its TCRdb copy is limited to in-frame clones, with some not included. The data show approximately 2,300,000 clones, 85% to 95% seen once. This sample is drawn from a study of shared clonotypes between healthy human individuals. Overall study context: For every donor, three CD4 naive, three CD4 memory, two CD8 naive and one CD8 memory plates were used.

Findings and limits, study-wide: Blood was the only sampled material, and tissue repertoires likely differ.

The sample taken for sequencing was naive CD4+ T cells from PBMCs. Documented subset: CD45RA+ positively selected. This TCR came from a man between 18 and 35 years old in good health. Some clones in this sample may be carry-over from other donors' samples. V usage is TRBV6-1 and J usage is TRBJ2-7, with D unresolved. CDR3 nucleotides: TGTGCCAGCATAGACTTTGGACGGACCTACGAGCAGTACTTC. It encodes CASIDFGRTYEQYF.